This is a list of T cell receptor beta chains from one sample in a study of regulatory T cells in long-lasting Graves disease. One entry per CDR3 protein, called by TCRdb with MiXCR from the multiplex PCR reads. The data contain 580,000 or so distinct CDR3 sequences, 15% to 20% of them singletons. These data were likewise used in another study, on T cells in Graves' hyperthyroidism and ophthalmopathy.

Material: peripheral blood mononuclear cells (PBMCs), obtained at new diagnosis, from a patient treated with antithyroid drugs. The source is a man aged 18-30 years with Graves disease. Both conserved end residues are part of each CDR3. A D gene is named only where the DNA matches it firmly. Clone size is shown for a subset of rows, as once, few, many or a class of expanded clone.

cdr3_aa	cdr3_nt	clone_size	d_call	v_call	j_call
CASSQPIRTGGSYEQYF	TGTGCCAGCAGCCAACCAATCCGGACCGGGGGTTCCTACGAGCAGTACTTC	few	-	TRBV14	TRBJ2-7
CASSEGGQGGRDEQYF	TGTGCCAGCAGTGAAGGGGGACAGGGAGGAAGAGACGAGCAGTACTTC	-	TRBD1	TRBV6-1	TRBJ2-7
CASSPGTRDYGYTF	TGTGCCAGCTCACCCGGCACCCGGGACTATGGCTACACCTTC	few	-	TRBV18	TRBJ1-2
CATRVSLTPKQGGYEKLFF	TGTGCCACCAGAGTATCCCTTACACCAAAACAGGGGGGATATGAAAAACTGTTTTTT	few	TRBD1	TRBV24-1	TRBJ1-4
CASSLGRTSASYEQYF	TGTGCCAGCAGCTTAGGTAGGACTAGCGCGTCCTACGAGCAGTACTTC	many	TRBD2	TRBV13	TRBJ2-7
CASSLRGRGNTEAFF	TGTGCCAGCAGTTTACGCGGACGGGGGAACACTGAAGCTTTCTTT	many	-	TRBV12-3/TRBV12-4	TRBJ1-1
CASRGGVGGNQPQHF	TGTGCCAGCAGGGGAGGGGTGGGCGGCAATCAGCCCCAGCATTTT	many	-	TRBV6-1	TRBJ1-5
CASRRTGSGYEQYF	TGTGCCAGCAGGAGAACGGGGTCCGGCTACGAGCAGTACTTC	many	-	TRBV12-3/TRBV12-4	TRBJ2-7
CASSPEPPSYEQYF	TGTGCCAGCAGTCCTGAACCTCCCTCCTACGAGCAGTACTTC	-	-	TRBV12-3/TRBV12-4	TRBJ2-7
CASSPGTVYGYTF	TGTGCCAGCAGTCCCGGGACGGTATATGGCTACACCTTC	many	-	TRBV6-1	TRBJ1-2
CASRLGTSYEQYF	TGTGCCAGCAGGCTAGGAACTTCTTACGAGCAGTACTTC	-	-	TRBV27	TRBJ2-7
CASRETRPDTEAFF	TGTGCCAGCAGAGAGACGCGTCCCGACACTGAAGCTTTCTTT	many	-	TRBV12-3/TRBV12-4	TRBJ1-1
CSAGRQVGGDTEAFF	TGCAGTGCTGGCCGACAAGTGGGGGGCGACACTGAAGCTTTCTTT	many	-	TRBV20-1	TRBJ1-1